This T cell receptor beta chain was captured by sequencing in a study of blood T cell repertoires in COVID-19. This table comes from immunoSEQ multiplex PCR, and its TCRdb copy is limited to in-frame clones, with some not included. This repertoire shows under 350,000 clones, around 82% found once; its top ten account for roughly a tenth. V was cut by 2 bases and J by 0 bases, with 11 bases left in between. The germline V gene encodes CDR1 MNHEY and CDR2 SVGEGT. This CDR3 has 15 amino acids. The sequencing input was peripheral blood. This clonotype originated in a woman in her forties or fifties who had recovered from COVID-19. The genes are TRBV6-2 or TRBV6-3 and TRBJ2-7; D not resolved. CDR3 sequence: CASSYVRSSSYEQYF. CDR3 DNA sequence: TGTGCCAGCAGTTACGTGCGCTCTAGCTCCTACGAGCAGTACTTC.